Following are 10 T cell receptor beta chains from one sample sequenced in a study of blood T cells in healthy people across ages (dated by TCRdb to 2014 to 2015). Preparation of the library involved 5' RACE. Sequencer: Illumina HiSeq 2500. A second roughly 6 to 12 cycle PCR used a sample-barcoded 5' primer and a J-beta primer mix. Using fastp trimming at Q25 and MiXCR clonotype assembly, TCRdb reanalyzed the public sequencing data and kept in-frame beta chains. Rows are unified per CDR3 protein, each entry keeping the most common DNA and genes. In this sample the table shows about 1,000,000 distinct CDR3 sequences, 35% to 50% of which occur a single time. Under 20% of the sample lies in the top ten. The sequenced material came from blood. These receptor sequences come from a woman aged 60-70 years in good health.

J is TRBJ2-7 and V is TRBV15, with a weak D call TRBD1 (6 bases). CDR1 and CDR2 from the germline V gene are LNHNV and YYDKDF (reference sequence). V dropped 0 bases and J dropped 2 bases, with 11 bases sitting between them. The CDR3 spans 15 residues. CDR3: CATSRDLQGTYEQYF. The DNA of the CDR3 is TGTGCCACCAGCAGAGATTTGCAGGGGACCTACGAGCAGTACTTC.

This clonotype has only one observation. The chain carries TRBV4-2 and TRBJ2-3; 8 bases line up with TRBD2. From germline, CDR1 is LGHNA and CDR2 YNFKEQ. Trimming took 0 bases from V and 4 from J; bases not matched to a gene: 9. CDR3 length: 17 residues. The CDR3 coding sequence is TGTGCCAGCAGCCAAGATCGGGCCGGGCGGGGGGCAGATACGCAGTATTTT. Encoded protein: CASSQDRAGRGADTQYF.

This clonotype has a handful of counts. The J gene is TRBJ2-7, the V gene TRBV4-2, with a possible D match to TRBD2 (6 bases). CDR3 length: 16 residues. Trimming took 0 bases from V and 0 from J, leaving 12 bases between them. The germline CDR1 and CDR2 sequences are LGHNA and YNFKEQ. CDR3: CASSQEEAGNSYEQYF. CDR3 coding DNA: TGTGCCAGCAGCCAAGAGGAGGCGGGAAACTCCTACGAGCAGTACTTC.

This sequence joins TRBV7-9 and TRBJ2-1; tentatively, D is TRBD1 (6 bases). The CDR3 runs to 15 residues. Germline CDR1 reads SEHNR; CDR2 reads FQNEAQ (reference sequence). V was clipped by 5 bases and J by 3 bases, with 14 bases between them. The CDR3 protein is CASSRQGQNYNEQFF. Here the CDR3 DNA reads TGTGCCAGCAGCCGTCAGGGGCAGAACTACAATGAGCAGTTCTTC.

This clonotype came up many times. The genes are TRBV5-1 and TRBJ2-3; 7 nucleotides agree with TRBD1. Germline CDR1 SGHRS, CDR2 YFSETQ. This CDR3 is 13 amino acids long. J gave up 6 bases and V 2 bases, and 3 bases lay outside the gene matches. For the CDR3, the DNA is TGCGCCAGCAGCTTTCAGGGGGTGGATACGCAGTATTTT. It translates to CASSFQGVDTQYF.

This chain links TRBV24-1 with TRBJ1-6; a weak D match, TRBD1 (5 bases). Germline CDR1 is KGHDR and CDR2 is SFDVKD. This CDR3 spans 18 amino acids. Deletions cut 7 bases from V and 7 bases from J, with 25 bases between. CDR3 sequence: CATRRTGQTEFSNSPLHF. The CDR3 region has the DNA TGTGCCACCAGACGGACGGGGCAGACAGAGTTCTCGAATTCACCCCTCCACTTT.

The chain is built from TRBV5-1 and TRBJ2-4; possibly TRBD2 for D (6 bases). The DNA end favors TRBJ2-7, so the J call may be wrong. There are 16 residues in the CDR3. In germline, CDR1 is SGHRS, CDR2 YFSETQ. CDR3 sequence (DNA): TGCGCCAGCAGCTTGAGCATTATGGAGGGCAGCGACGAGCAGTACTTC. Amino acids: CASSLSIMEGSDEQYF.

As DNA, the CDR3 is TGTGCCAGCACCAAACTCAGGGACCACGAGCAGTACTTC. This codes for CASTKLRDHEQYF. The rearrangement uses TRBV12-3 or TRBV12-4 and TRBJ2-7, with D perhaps assigned TRBD1 or TRBD2 (5 bases each). The V and J ends lost 7 bases and 5 bases respectively, with 15 bases between them. This CDR3 has 13 residues.

The CDR3 is CASSPKSGAFTDTQYF. DNA for the CDR3: TGTGCCAGCTCACCCAAGTCAGGGGCCTTCACAGATACGCAGTATTTT. The rearrangement uses TRBV18 and TRBJ2-3, with a possible D match to TRBD1 (6 bases). Germline V CDR1 and CDR2: KGHSH, LQKENI. Trimming took 3 bases from V and 2 from J, leaving 15 bases between them. The CDR3 is 16 residues long.

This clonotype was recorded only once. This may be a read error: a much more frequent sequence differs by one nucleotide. CDR3 DNA: TGTGCCAGCAGGCCTCGGGGACTATTAATAGATGAGCAGTACTTC. Its protein product is CASRPRGLLIDEQYF. V is TRBV6-2 or TRBV6-3 and J is TRBJ2-7, with 7 bases identical to TRBD2. The CDR3 loop spans 15 amino acids. Per the germline V gene, CDR1 is MNHEY and CDR2 is SVGEGT. Germline trimming cut 6 bases from V and 7 bases from J; bases unmatched to any gene: 15.